Described below is a single T cell receptor beta chain sequence and its context. The target antigen is unknown. Clones were read by immunoSEQ multiplex PCR, and TCRdb kept only the in-frame ones, dropping some. The profile shows around 2.3 million clones, approximately 94% of them singletons. Germline V gives CDR1 MNHEY, CDR2 SVGAGI. The CDR3 contains 15 residues. The V and J ends lost 6 bases and 8 bases, in that order; junction bases with no gene match: 7. This specimen belongs to a study of shared clonotypes between healthy human individuals. Study-wide results and limits: The study generally estimated greater richness for naive than memory subsets.

The clonotype was recovered from a man aged 18 to 29 in good health. The sequenced sample was naive CD4+ T cells sorted from blood. Described subset: CD45RA+ positively selected. The chain couples TRBV6-5 to TRBJ2-1; TRBD2 aligns across 13 bases. CDR3 DNA: TGTGCCAGCAGGTCTCCGGGACTAGCGGGATATGAGCAGTTCTTC. It is translated as CASRSPGLAGYEQFF.